Below, 12 T cell receptor beta chains from the same sample are listed, as sequenced in a study of blood T cell repertoires in COVID-19. Assay used: immunoSEQ multiplex PCR; TCRdb lists only in-frame clones, some missing. The sample lists roughly 68,000 clones; roughly 83% were seen once. What was sequenced was peripheral blood. Source of these receptors: a woman aged 80 or over with acute or convalescent COVID-19.

This clone was counted once. The rearrangement uses TRBV19 and TRBJ2-3; 9 bases align to TRBD2. This CDR3 contains 15 residues. Germline V lookup: CDR1 LNHDA, CDR2 SQIVND (reference sequence). After removal of 1 base from V and 5 bases from J, the junction contained 4 bases not matched to a gene. The CDR3 DNA follows: TGTGCCAGTAGTATAGTTGCGGGAGGGATAGATACGCAGTATTTT. This codes for CASSIVAGGIDTQYF.

The chain is built from TRBV10-3 and TRBJ2-7; tentative D call: TRBD2 (5 bases). This CDR3 spans 13 amino acids. V was cut by 7 bases and J by 7 bases, with 17 bases left in between. Germline V gene data show CDR1 as ENHRY and CDR2 as SYGVKD. The CDR3 sequence is CAITPSGSGEQYF. The CDR3 DNA follows: TGTGCCATCACCCCGAGCGGTTCGGGTGAGCAGTACTTC.

Only one count was recorded for this clone. This chain links TRBV7-9 with TRBJ2-5; 12 nucleotides agree with TRBD1. From germline, CDR1 is SEHNR and CDR2 FQNEAQ (reference sequence). With 5 bases clipped from V and 9 bases from J, the junction kept 4 bases outside the gene matches. The CDR3 is made up of 13 amino acids. The DNA of the CDR3 is TGTGCCAGCAGCGGGACAGGGGGCGCGGCCCAGTACTTC. Amino acids: CASSGTGGAAQYF.

V gene TRBV6-5 combines with J gene TRBJ1-4; TRBD1 matches at 10 bases. Per the germline V gene, CDR1 is MNHEY and CDR2 is SVGAGI. The CDR3 sequence is 14 residues long. V trimming: 5 bases; J trimming: 5 bases; junction bases outside the gene matches: 2. The CDR3: CASSRDRGNEKLFF. The CDR3 nucleotides are TGTGCCAGCAGTAGGGACAGGGGAAATGAAAAACTGTTTTTT.

In this sample, this clone turned up a few times. The rearrangement uses TRBV6-5 and TRBJ1-1; 10 bases are a match to TRBD1. The CDR3 is 14 amino acids. Germline CDR1 MNHEY, CDR2 SVGAGI. With 2 bases clipped from V and 6 bases from J, the junction kept 3 bases outside the gene matches. CDR3 sequence reads: CASSYGTGVSEAFF. DNA of the CDR3: TGTGCCAGCAGTTACGGGACAGGGGTGTCTGAAGCTTTCTTT.

CDR3 protein: CASSVTVGDSGNTIYF. The CDR3 DNA follows: TGTGCCAGCAGCGTAACCGTGGGCGACTCTGGAAACACCATATATTTT. The V gene is TRBV9, the J gene TRBJ1-3, with D hard to call. The CDR3 sequence is 16 residues long. The germline V and J ends were trimmed by 1 base and 0 bases, with 11 bases remaining between them. In germline, CDR1 is SGDLS, CDR2 YYNGEE.

Here the CDR3 DNA reads TGTGCCAGCAGCTCCGGGATCGAGCAGTACTTC. Translated, it gives CASSSGIEQYF. The chain joins TRBV7-8 to TRBJ2-7, with D perhaps matching TRBD2 (5 bases). In germline, CDR1 is SGHVS, CDR2 FQNEAQ. The CDR3 spans 11 residues. Trimming stripped 4 bases from V and 6 bases from J, with 7 bases between.

The gene calls are TRBV28 and TRBJ1-5, with a weak D call TRBD1 (5 bases). V was cut by 2 bases and J by 7 bases, with 9 bases left in between. The CDR3 is made up of 13 amino acids. Germline V gene lookup returns CDR1 MDHEN and CDR2 SYDVKM. This chain's CDR3 is CASSLQGIQPQHF. CDR3 nucleotides: TGTGCCAGCAGTTTACAGGGAATACAGCCCCAGCATTTT.

The rearrangement joins TRBV7-8 to TRBJ1-2; D possibly corresponds to TRBD1 (5 bases). CDR3 length: 15 residues. Trimming shortened V by 1 base and J by 2 bases, and 11 bases separated the two germline ends. Germline-derived CDR1 and CDR2 are SGHVS and FQNEAQ. CDR3 amino acids: CASSLGFGGNYGYTF. The CDR3, as DNA: TGTGCCAGCAGCTTAGGGTTTGGGGGGAACTATGGCTACACCTTC.

V gene TRBV6-6 combines with J gene TRBJ2-1; TRBD1 aligns across 8 bases. V shed 5 bases and J 7 bases; nucleotides not matched to a gene: 10. The CDR3 is 15 residues long. Germline-derived CDR1 and CDR2 are MNHNY and SVGAGI (reference sequence). Here the CDR3 DNA reads TGTGCCAGCAGTCACAGTACAGGGGGTGGGAATGAGCAGTTCTTC. Amino acid sequence: CASSHSTGGGNEQFF.

The chain joins TRBV19 to TRBJ2-1, with 10 bases identical to TRBD2. Germline V gives CDR1 LNHDA, CDR2 SQIVND (reference sequence). Trimming at V came to 3 bases and at J to 10 bases, leaving 9 bases not matched to a gene. The CDR3 extends over 15 amino acids. CDR3 residues: CASSMGEAGGQEQFF. CDR3 sequence (DNA): TGTGCCAGTAGTATGGGAGAAGCGGGGGGGCAAGAGCAGTTCTTC.

The V gene is TRBV6-1, the J gene TRBJ1-5, with 7 positions matching TRBD1. CDR3 size: 14 residues. From germline, CDR1 is MNHNS and CDR2 SASEGT. The V and J ends lost 2 bases and 6 bases, in that order; junction bases with no gene match: 4. CDR3 in amino acids: CASSEKGAGQPQHF. CDR3 nucleotides: TGTGCCAGCAGTGAAAAGGGGGCTGGTCAGCCCCAGCATTTT.